Sequencing of this T cell receptor beta chain was carried out in a study of cytomegalovirus exposure and HLA in healthy donors. This CDR3 contains 15 residues. The V gene's germline CDR1 is SGHVS and CDR2 FQNEAQ. Germline trimming cut 5 bases from V and 5 bases from J; bases unmatched to any gene: 9. Primers for the PCR totalled 60 Vbeta and 13 Jbeta. The table came from immunoSEQ multiplex PCR; TCRdb's copy has only in-frame clones and leaves some out. The listing contains around 210,000 clones. Whole-study results and caveats: Some segments of the V type, notably TRBV6-2 and TRBV6-3, were excluded as indistinguishable. Analyses of presence/absence relied on an assumption of roughly uniform sequencing depth across donors. Another analysis was done later, and it associated around 16,000 TCR beta sequences with HLA alleles at 0.05 false discovery rate.

Concerning this clone: Its antigen is undetermined.

Specimen: PBMCs. The sequence was obtained from a girl aged 2 to 10 in good health and CMV-seropositive. J is TRBJ2-7 and V is TRBV7-8; the match to TRBD1 covers 10 bases. The CDR3 sequence: CASSRGTGAFHEQYF. In DNA, the CDR3 is TGTGCCAGCAGCCGCGGGACAGGGGCCTTCCACGAGCAGTACTTC.